The 25 T cell receptor beta chains presented below share a single source sample, sequenced in a study of cytotoxic CD8 clonotypes in ibrutinib-treated CLL. Sequenced by immunoSEQ multiplex PCR; TCRdb stores in-frame clones only, minus some. This repertoire shows some 150,000 clones, approximately 80% found once; its top ten account for 25% to 35%. The sample here was PBMCs, taken after 12 months of ibrutinib treatment. The receptors stem from a human donor with chronic lymphocytic leukemia.

The chain has TRBV7-6 and TRBJ2-3, with 8 positions matching TRBD1. Germline loops: CDR1 SGHVS, CDR2 FNYEAQ. After removal of 1 base from V and 1 base from J, the junction contained 1 base not matched to a gene. This CDR3 has 15 amino acids. The CDR3 DNA reads as TGTGCCAGCAGCTTAGTGACAGGGGGCACAGATACGCAGTATTTT. This translates into CASSLVTGGTDTQYF.

V gene TRBV7-6 combines with J gene TRBJ2-3; D is unclear. Trimming shortened V by 4 bases and J by 3 bases, and 11 bases separated the two germline ends. CDR3 length equals 14 residues. CDR1 and CDR2 (germline): SGHVS, FNYEAQ. This CDR3 reads CASSSSGETDTQYF. As DNA, the CDR3 is TGTGCCAGCAGCTCGAGTGGGGAAACAGATACGCAGTATTTT.

V gene TRBV4-2 combines with J gene TRBJ2-2; D may be TRBD2 (5 bases). CDR3 length: 15 residues. Germline V gene data show CDR1 as LGHNA and CDR2 as YNFKEQ. The germline V and J ends were trimmed by 4 bases and 5 bases, with 14 bases remaining between them. The CDR3 spells CASSPLVIATGELFF. Written as DNA, the CDR3 is TGTGCCAGCAGCCCCCTTGTTATAGCGACCGGGGAGCTGTTTTTT.

This chain links TRBV5-1 with TRBJ1-4; 7 nucleotides match TRBD1. The J segment lost 5 bases and the V segment lost 4 bases, leaving 8 bases of the junction unmatched. The CDR3 has 15 amino acids. The germline CDR1 and CDR2 sequences are SGHRS and YFSETQ. The CDR3 loop reads CASSQEGTANEKLFF. For the CDR3, the DNA is TGCGCCAGCAGCCAAGAGGGGACAGCAAATGAAAAACTGTTTTTT.

The genes are TRBV18 and TRBJ2-5, with 7 bases that match TRBD1. J gave up 1 base and V 4 bases, and 6 bases lay outside the gene matches. The germline CDR1 and CDR2 sequences are KGHSH and LQKENI. The CDR3 spans 15 residues. The CDR3, as DNA: TGTGCCAGCTCACTAGACAGGGTGGCCCAAGAGACCCAGTACTTC. Its translation: CASSLDRVAQETQYF.

The genes are TRBV12-5 and TRBJ2-2, with 7 bases identical to TRBD1. This CDR3 has 20 amino acids. With 0 bases clipped from V and 4 bases from J, the junction kept 17 bases outside the gene matches. Per germline, CDR1 LGHNT and CDR2 FRNRAP. CDR3 loop: CASGLVRPGQPQGITGELFF. The CDR3 DNA is TGTGCTAGTGGTTTGGTACGGCCGGGACAGCCTCAGGGAATCACCGGGGAGCTGTTTTTT.

The genes are TRBV30 and TRBJ1-2; no clear D. Trimming removed 1 base at V and 3 bases at J, with 6 bases between. Germline loops: CDR1 GTSNPN, CDR2 SVGIG (reference sequence). The CDR3 spans 12 residues. The CDR3 region is CAWSEGYYGYTF. The DNA for the CDR3 is TGTGCCTGGAGTGAGGGCTACTATGGCTACACCTTC.

This chain connects TRBV6-5 to TRBJ1-1; the D gene is possibly TRBD1 (6 bases). The CDR3 contains 14 residues. V lost 2 bases, J lost 4 bases, and 11 bases lay in between. Germline-derived CDR1 and CDR2 are MNHEY and SVGAGI. CDR3: CASSYGTGFTEAFF. DNA for the CDR3: TGTGCCAGCAGTTACGGAACAGGGTTCACTGAAGCTTTCTTT.

The chain uses TRBV7-2 and TRBJ2-1, with D possibly being TRBD1 (6 bases). This CDR3 is built from 13 residues. V lost 4 bases and J lost 7, with 11 bases in between. CDR1 SGHTA and CDR2 FQGNSA come from the germline V gene. The CDR3 bases are TGTGCCAGCAGCTCAAATCAGGGGAATGAGCAGTTCTTC. Translation gives CASSSNQGNEQFF.

This clone was counted only a few times. The chain couples TRBV6-6 to TRBJ1-1; 8 nucleotides line up with TRBD1. The J segment lost 3 bases and the V segment lost 0 bases, leaving 0 bases of the junction unmatched. The CDR3 contains 14 residues. Germline CDR1 reads MNHNY; CDR2 reads SVGAGI (reference sequence). This CDR3 is CASSYSDRDTEAFF. In DNA form, the CDR3 reads TGTGCCAGCAGTTACTCGGACAGGGACACTGAAGCTTTCTTT.

The chain recombines TRBV28 with TRBJ2-5, with no clear D. The CDR3 consists of 15 residues. V was clipped by 6 bases and J by 4 bases, with 18 bases between them. Germline CDR1 MDHEN, CDR2 SYDVKM. The CDR3 region has the DNA TGTGCCAGCAGCCCAACGCCCCTTAACCGAGAGACCCAGTACTTC. This encodes CASSPTPLNRETQYF.

The DNA for the CDR3 is TGTGCCATCAGTGCTAATGCTAGGACAGGGGGCACTGAAGCTTTCTTT. Translated: CAISANARTGGTEAFF. The V and J genes are TRBV10-3 and TRBJ1-1; 10 bases match TRBD1. The V gene's germline CDR1 is ENHRY and CDR2 SYGVKD. V lost 4 bases and J lost 4; bases outside the gene matches: 9. This CDR3 spans 16 amino acids.

The chain has TRBV14 and TRBJ2-7; D unclear. The CDR3 consists of 13 residues. The germline V gene has CDR1 SGHDN and CDR2 FVKESK. Trimming cost V 4 bases and J 5 bases, with 12 bases left between them. CDR3 sequence: CASSRANRNEQYF. CDR3 nucleotide sequence: TGTGCCAGCAGCCGAGCAAATCGCAACGAGCAGTACTTC.

This clone was counted between two and nine times. This chain uses TRBV30 with TRBJ1-2; TRBD1 matches at 10 bases. The CDR3 has 15 amino acids. Losses at the gene ends were 6 bases for V and 4 bases for J; bases not matched to a gene: 11. Germline V lookup: CDR1 GTSNPN, CDR2 SVGIG (reference sequence). The CDR3 nucleotides are TGTGCCTGCTTAAAACGGGACAGGGGTACCTATGGCTACACCTTC. Protein sequence: CACLKRDRGTYGYTF.

The V gene is TRBV28, the J gene TRBJ2-5, with 9 nucleotides matching TRBD2. J lost 5 bases, V lost 5 bases, and 27 bases had no gene match. The germline gives CDR1 MDHEN, CDR2 SYDVKM. The CDR3 has 21 amino acids. CDR3 sequence reads: CASSLLWSGPKGLSGRETQYF. CDR3 nucleotides: TGTGCCAGCAGTCTCCTGTGGTCCGGGCCAAAGGGCCTAAGCGGGAGGGAGACCCAGTACTTC.

The V call is TRBV30, the J call TRBJ1-2; 7 positions match TRBD1. CDR1 is GTSNPN and CDR2 is SVGIG in the germline V gene (reference sequence). V trimming: 2 bases; J trimming: 4 bases; junction bases outside the gene matches: 4. This CDR3 is built from 13 residues. The CDR3 spells CAWSWDSLYGYTF. The CDR3 nucleotides read TGTGCCTGGAGTTGGGACAGTCTCTATGGCTACACCTTC. The full variable domain, in which reference TRBV30 and TRBJ1-2 provide the parts outside the CDR3, is SQTIHQWPATLVQPVGSPLSLECTVEGTSNPNLYWYRQAAGRGLQLLFYSVGIGQISSEVPQNLSASRPQDRQFILSSKKLLLSDSGFYLCAWSWDSLYGYTFGSGTRLTVV.

The rearrangement uses TRBV6-1 and TRBJ2-7, with D possibly being TRBD1 or TRBD2 (5 bases each). This CDR3 comprises 12 residues. Germline V gene sequence: CDR1 MNHNS, CDR2 SASEGT. Trimming cost V 6 bases and J 6 bases, with 12 bases left between them. The CDR3 bases are TGTGCCAGCAGGCTCGGGACCGCCGAGCAGTACTTC. It encodes CASRLGTAEQYF.

This sequence joins TRBV7-3 and TRBJ2-2, with D possibly being TRBD1 or TRBD2 (6 bases each). CDR3 length: 16 residues. V was cut by 6 bases and J by 0 bases, with 14 bases left in between. Germline V gene lookup returns CDR1 SGHTA and CDR2 FQGTGA. This CDR3 is CASSPMGGANTGELFF. The CDR3 coding sequence is TGTGCCAGCAGTCCGATGGGGGGCGCGAACACCGGGGAGCTGTTTTTT. The variable domain in full, completed from reference TRBV7-3 and TRBJ2-2, reads GAGVSQTPSNKVTEKGKYVELRCDPISGHTALYWYRQSLGQGPEFLIYFQGTGAADDSGLPNDRFFAVRPEGSVSTLKIQRTERGDSAVYLCASSPMGGANTGELFFGEGSRLTVL.

The gene calls are TRBV7-9 and TRBJ2-7, with 8 bases that match TRBD1. The CDR3 consists of 14 residues. V was pared by 3 bases and J by 2 bases, with 3 bases of the junction left unmatched. Germline V gene lookup returns CDR1 SEHNR and CDR2 FQNEAQ (reference sequence). The CDR3 DNA reads as TGTGCCAGCAGCTTCGGCAGGGGGCCCTACGAGCAGTACTTC. Its translation is CASSFGRGPYEQYF. Variable domain in full (rest from reference TRBV7-9 and TRBJ2-7): DTGVSQNPRHKITKRGQNVTFRCDPISEHNRLYWYRQTLGQGPEFLTYFQNEAQLEKSRLLSDRFSAERPKGSFSTLEIQRTEQGDSAMYLCASSFGRGPYEQYFGPGTRLTVT.

This chain connects TRBV15 to TRBJ1-2, with 9 bases aligning to TRBD1. The CDR3 contains 15 residues. After removal of 1 base from V and 5 bases from J, the junction contained 5 bases not matched to a gene. The germline CDR1 and CDR2 sequences are LNHNV and YYDKDF (reference sequence). The CDR3 bases are TGTGCCACCAGCAGAGGTACAGGGGGCCTGTATGGCTACACCTTC. It is translated as CATSRGTGGLYGYTF.

V and J are TRBV6-4 and TRBJ1-2, with D unclear. There are 12 residues in the CDR3. In germline, CDR1 is MRHNA, CDR2 SNTAGT. The V and J ends lost 2 bases and 7 bases respectively, with 8 bases between them. CDR3 protein: CASSDLGFGYTF. For the CDR3, the DNA is TGTGCCAGCAGTGACCTGGGGTTTGGCTACACCTTC.

V and J are TRBV4-3 and TRBJ2-1; no clear D gene. Trimming shortened V by 0 bases and J by 7 bases, and 19 bases separated the two germline ends. CDR3 length equals 17 residues. Germline loops: CDR1 LGHNA, CDR2 YSLEER. CDR3 DNA sequence: TGCGCCAGCAGCCAAGATGAGATTAGTTCCATCGGGAATGAGCAGTTCTTC. Translating it yields CASSQDEISSIGNEQFF.

The chain carries TRBV6-6 and TRBJ2-3, with D perhaps matching TRBD1 or TRBD2 (7 bases each). Germline loops: CDR1 MNHNY, CDR2 SVGAGI (reference sequence). V gave up 5 bases and J gave up 1 base, with 13 bases separating them. The CDR3 contains 15 residues. The CDR3 reads CASSQGGPGTDTQYF. The DNA for the CDR3 is TGTGCCAGCAGTCAGGGGGGGCCGGGCACAGATACGCAGTATTTT.

The chain carries TRBV5-1 and TRBJ2-1; 9 bases map to TRBD1. This CDR3 is built from 14 residues. The V and J ends lost 0 bases and 7 bases, in that order; junction bases with no gene match: 2. Germline CDR1 is SGHRS and CDR2 is YFSETQ. This chain's CDR3 is CASSLATGGNEQFF. The CDR3 DNA sequence: TGCGCCAGCAGCTTGGCGACAGGGGGAAATGAGCAGTTCTTC.

This rearrangement joins TRBV20-1 to TRBJ1-2; no definite D call. There are 11 residues in the CDR3. Germline V gene lookup returns CDR1 DFQATT and CDR2 SNEGSKA (reference sequence). The CDR3 DNA reads as TGCACCTTAGGCGGAAACTATGGCTACACCTTC. Protein product: CTLGGNYGYTF.